The next 7 T cell receptor beta chains were all read from a single sample in a study of type 1 and type 2 diabetes patients. Amplification started from genomic DNA. A primer set of 30 forward and 13 reverse primers amplified the CDR3. TCRdb re-analysed the multiplex PCR reads in MiXCR, keeping a single row per CDR3 protein. The data hold about 290,000 distinct CDR3 sequences, with over 45% observed a single time. Sequenced sample: peripheral blood mononuclear cells (PBMCs). The receptors come from a man between 18 and 29 years old with type 2 diabetes.

A single count supports this clonotype. J is TRBJ1-1 and V is TRBV19, with no clear D. Germline CDR1 reads LNHDA; CDR2 reads SQIVND (reference sequence). This CDR3 region has 16 residues. Trimming left V 0 bases short and J 7 bases short, with 18 bases between. The CDR3 loop is CASSIDGRIGNYEAFF. CDR3 DNA: TGTGCCAGTAGTATAGATGGCCGGATAGGAAACTATGAAGCTTTCTTT.

The chain has TRBV7-3 and TRBJ2-1; no clear D. This CDR3 has 15 residues. CDR1 SGHTA and CDR2 FQGTGA come from the germline V gene. Trimming pared 4 bases from V and 0 bases from J, leaving 10 bases between. The CDR3 protein is CASSSELSSYNEQFF. CDR3 bases: TGTGCCAGCAGCTCCGAACTGAGCTCCTACAATGAGCAGTTCTTC.

CDR3 in DNA: TGTGCCAGCAGCTTCGGCACAGGGGAGGGCTACACCTTC. Translated: CASSFGTGEGYTF. The genes are TRBV11-2 and TRBJ1-2, with 7 bases identical to TRBD1. CDR1 SGHAT and CDR2 FQNNGV come from the germline V gene. V trimming: 3 bases; J trimming: 8 bases; junction bases outside the gene matches: 6. This CDR3 comprises 13 residues.

The chain joins TRBV29-1 to TRBJ1-5, with TRBD1 identical over 7 bases. V shed 7 bases and J 0 bases; nucleotides not matched to a gene: 12. This CDR3 comprises 16 residues. Germline V gene lookup returns CDR1 SQVTM and CDR2 ANQGSEA. The CDR3 DNA reads TGCAGCGCCATTGTCCGGGACAGATATAGCAATCAGCCCCAGCATTTT. It translates to CSAIVRDRYSNQPQHF.

The chain employs TRBV20-1 and TRBJ2-6; D uncertain. This CDR3 contains 15 residues. Germline V gives CDR1 DFQATT, CDR2 SNEGSKA (reference sequence). V shed 3 bases and J shed 4 bases, with 13 bases lying between them. CDR3 in amino acids: CSASDRPGGANVLTF. The CDR3 bases are TGCAGTGCTAGTGACCGCCCTGGAGGGGCCAACGTCCTGACTTTC.

This chain links TRBV6-6 with TRBJ2-7; weak D call: TRBD2 (5 bases). This CDR3 has 14 residues. Per germline, CDR1 MNHNY and CDR2 SVGAGI (reference sequence). Trimming stripped 1 base from V and 0 bases from J, with 7 bases between. The CDR3 sequence: CASSYYGSSYEQYF. The CDR3 region has the DNA TGTGCCAGCAGTTACTATGGGAGCTCCTACGAGCAGTACTTC.

This chain joins TRBV6-5 and TRBJ1-1, with D possibly being TRBD1 (5 bases). The V gene's germline CDR1 is MNHEY and CDR2 SVGAGI. The CDR3 is 15 residues long. Trimming stripped 2 bases from V and 4 bases from J, with 14 bases between. The CDR3 coding sequence is TGTGCCAGCAGTTACCGAGGGGTGGGGGGCACTGAAGCTTTCTTT. Translation gives CASSYRGVGGTEAFF.